This TCR beta chain was profiled in a study of blood T cell repertoires in COVID-19. As for the study in general: The origin of the acute and convalescent COVID-19 samples was the United States, Italy and Spain. T cells, B-cell-depleted T cells, or PBMCs supplied cDNA or gDNA.

The germline V gene encodes CDR1 KGHDR and CDR2 SFDVKD. The CDR3 is 20 amino acids. V lost 4 bases and J lost 0; bases outside the gene matches: 17. This clone was seen a single time. Study processing details: Amplifying reference gene primers gave estimates of nucleated cell counts. Method: immunoSEQ multiplex PCR; TCRdb's copy keeps in-frame clones and lacks some. V and J calls and clone size follow that table, whereas D and trimming were derived from the DNA. The data contain over 200,000 clones, around 82% of them singletons. The clonotype was recovered from a woman in her thirties or forties with active or convalescent COVID-19. Specimen: peripheral blood. The J gene is TRBJ2-1, the V gene TRBV24-1; 7 bases are shared with TRBD2. CDR3: CATSDPGTTGSKSSYNEQFF. Written as DNA, the CDR3 is TGTGCCACCAGTGACCCCGGGACTACCGGGAGCAAGAGCTCCTACAATGAGCAGTTCTTC.